This passage covers 28 T cell receptor beta chains from one sample sequenced in a study of CD8 T cells in Susac syndrome. Reverse transcription of 0.5 to 1 ug RNA used random hexamers. One entry per CDR3 protein results from TCRdb running MiXCR on the immunoSEQ multiplex PCR reads. The table includes around 81,000 distinct CDR3 sequences, 85% to 95% detected once. Sequencing was done on a sample of CD8+ T cells from PBMCs. The receptors stem from a human donor with Susac syndrome.

The V gene is TRBV5-1, the J gene TRBJ1-1, with D hard to call. Germline CDR1 reads SGHRS; CDR2 reads YFSETQ. CDR3 length equals 15 residues. V shed 3 bases and J shed 1 base, with 13 bases lying between them. CDR3 coding DNA: TGCGCCAGCAGCTCATTCCGGGAATCGAACACTGAAGCTTTCTTT. As protein: CASSSFRESNTEAFF.

The chain employs TRBV7-9 and TRBJ2-3; the D is unclear. V lost 6 bases and J lost 2, with 9 bases in between. This CDR3 has 13 amino acids. From germline, CDR1 is SEHNR and CDR2 FQNEAQ (reference sequence). The CDR3 here is CASRSKNTDTQYF. CDR3 DNA sequence: TGTGCCAGCAGATCGAAAAACACAGATACGCAGTATTTT.

This clonotype appeared once. The chain uses TRBV24-1 and TRBJ2-1, with 10 positions matching TRBD2. V trimming: 1 base; J trimming: 0 bases; junction bases outside the gene matches: 11. The germline CDR1 and CDR2 sequences are KGHDR and SFDVKD. The CDR3 sequence is 20 residues long. CDR3 nucleotide sequence: TGTGCCACCAGTGATTTAGGGACAGGACTAGCGGATAGCTCCTACAATGAGCAGTTCTTC. Amino acids: CATSDLGTGLADSSYNEQFF.

The CDR3 protein is CASSLGTSGGYGELFF. The CDR3 DNA reads as TGTGCCAGCAGCTTAGGGACTAGCGGGGGATACGGGGAGCTGTTTTTT. The chain uses TRBV13 and TRBJ2-2, with 12 positions matching TRBD2. CDR1 is PRHDT, CDR2 FYEKMQ, per germline (reference sequence). This CDR3 has 16 amino acids. After removal of 0 bases from V and 7 bases from J, the junction contained 3 bases not matched to a gene.

This sequence joins TRBV9 and TRBJ2-5, with D maybe TRBD2 (6 bases). Germline V gene data show CDR1 as SGDLS and CDR2 as YYNGEE. V was cut by 0 bases and J by 2 bases, with 8 bases left in between. The CDR3 contains 14 residues. CDR3 region: CASSVGGGQETQYF. In DNA form, the CDR3 reads TGTGCCAGCAGCGTAGGAGGAGGGCAAGAGACCCAGTACTTC.

The rearrangement links TRBV29-1 to TRBJ1-2, with D uncertain. CDR3 length equals 15 residues. Germline CDR1 is SQVTM and CDR2 is ANQGSEA. V shed 1 base and J shed 1 base, with 13 bases lying between them. CDR3 loop: CSVEGIGLNNYGYTF. The CDR3 nucleotides are TGCAGCGTTGAAGGGATCGGCCTGAATAACTATGGCTACACCTTC.

The V and J genes are TRBV20-1 and TRBJ2-7; TRBD2 is a possible D gene (5 bases). CDR1 DFQATT and CDR2 SNEGSKA come from the germline V gene (reference sequence). This CDR3 comprises 13 residues. The ends were cut back, 3 bases at V and 3 bases at J, with 12 bases in the middle. The CDR3 sequence is CSASLPEGYEQYF. As DNA, the CDR3 is TGCAGTGCTAGCCTCCCCGAGGGCTACGAGCAGTACTTC.

The chain links TRBV4-2 to TRBJ2-1; 8 nucleotides line up with TRBD2. Trimming removed 5 bases from V and 9 bases from J; junction bases left unmatched: 18. This CDR3 has 17 residues. Germline CDR1 reads LGHNA; CDR2 reads YNFKEQ. The DNA of the CDR3 is TGTGCCAGCAGCGCCACTTTGGGGAGCGGGAGAAGTATTGAGCAGTTCTTC. Its protein is CASSATLGSGRSIEQFF.

The chain has TRBV27 and TRBJ2-3; possible D gene TRBD2, 5 bases. The CDR3 sequence is 13 residues long. Trimming left V 4 bases short and J 0 bases short, with 5 bases between. The germline V gene encodes CDR1 MNHEY and CDR2 SMNVEV (reference sequence). The CDR3 sequence: CASSWESTDTQYF. CDR3 sequence (DNA): TGTGCCAGCAGTTGGGAGAGCACAGATACGCAGTATTTT.

The rearrangement joins TRBV19 to TRBJ2-7; D possibly uses TRBD1 or TRBD2 (5 bases each). The germline V and J ends were trimmed by 5 bases and 1 base, with 12 bases remaining between them. This CDR3 is 14 amino acids long. CDR1 LNHDA and CDR2 SQIVND come from the germline V gene (reference sequence). This chain's CDR3 is CASSLRDGSYEQYF. In DNA, the CDR3 is TGTGCCAGTAGTTTACGGGACGGTTCCTACGAGCAGTACTTC.

The chain is built from TRBV5-1 and TRBJ1-6, with D unresolved. V was clipped by 4 bases and J by 7 bases, with 21 bases between them. This CDR3 is 17 amino acids long. Germline V gene lookup returns CDR1 SGHRS and CDR2 YFSETQ. CDR3 DNA sequence: TGCGCCAGCAGCCCACTGACCCTAGGGCAACCGAATTCACCCCTCCACTTT. This sequence encodes CASSPLTLGQPNSPLHF.

The chain combines TRBV3-1 with TRBJ2-2; D is undetermined. The CDR3 consists of 15 residues. V dropped 1 base and J dropped 9 bases, with 15 bases sitting between them. Germline-derived CDR1 and CDR2 are LGHDT and YNNKEL (reference sequence). CDR3 nucleotide sequence: TGTGCCAGCAGCCAAGTTCAGGAGACACCGAGGGAGCTGTTTTTT. Translating it yields CASSQVQETPRELFF. The whole variable domain, remainder taken from reference TRBV3-1 and TRBJ2-2, is DTAVSQTPKYLVTQMGNDKSIKCEQNLGHDTMYWYKQDSKKFLKIMFSYNNKELIINETVPNRFSPKSPDKAHLNLHINSLELGDSAVYFCASSQVQETPRELFFGEGSRLTVL.

V and J are TRBV15 and TRBJ1-5, with 8 nucleotides matching TRBD1. J gave up 3 bases and V 2 bases, and 3 bases lay outside the gene matches. The CDR3 runs to 15 residues. Germline lookup yields CDR1 LNHNV and CDR2 YYDKDF (reference sequence). The CDR3 DNA reads TGTGCCACCAGCAGATCCCAGGGGGCCAATCAGCCCCAGCATTTT. Amino acid sequence: CATSRSQGANQPQHF. Full variable domain (outside the CDR3, taken from reference TRBV15 and TRBJ1-5): DAMVIQNPRYQVTQFGKPVTLSCSQTLNHNVMYWYQQKSSQAPKLLFHYYDKDFNNEADTPDNFQSRRPNTSFCFLDIRSPGLGDTAMYLCATSRSQGANQPQHFGDGTRLSIL.

The V and J genes are TRBV4-1 and TRBJ1-5, with D unclear. The germline V gene has CDR1 MGHRA and CDR2 YSYEKL. The CDR3 has 16 amino acids. The germline V and J ends were trimmed by 5 bases and 4 bases, with 18 bases remaining between them. This CDR3 reads CASSLRAGDSNQPQHF. In DNA, the CDR3 is TGCGCCAGCAGCTTAAGAGCAGGAGATTCGAATCAGCCCCAGCATTTT.

This clonotype was recorded only once. The V call is TRBV7-8, the J call TRBJ1-1; TRBD1 aligns across 8 bases. This CDR3 has 15 residues. With V trimmed by 1 base and J by 6 bases, 7 bases remained unmatched. Germline CDR1 SGHVS, CDR2 FQNEAQ. This chain's CDR3 is CASSLGPDREAEAFF. The DNA of the CDR3 is TGTGCCAGCAGCTTAGGGCCGGACAGGGAGGCTGAAGCTTTCTTT. Filled out from reference TRBV7-8 and TRBJ1-1, the complete variable domain reads GAGVSQSPRYKVAKRGQDVALRCDPISGHVSLFWYQQALGQGPEFLTYFQNEAQLDKSGLPSDRFFAERPEGSVSTLKIQRTQQEDSAVYLCASSLGPDREAEAFFGQGTRLTVV.

The chain has TRBV12-3 or TRBV12-4 and TRBJ2-5; the match to TRBD1 covers 8 bases. V lost 6 bases and J lost 4; bases outside the gene matches: 10. The CDR3 runs 15 residues. CDR3 loop: CASRPGQGSGETQYF. The CDR3 DNA follows: TGTGCCAGCAGGCCCGGACAGGGAAGCGGAGAGACCCAGTACTTC.

This chain connects TRBV4-2 to TRBJ1-5; perhaps TRBD1 as D (5 bases). The CDR3 sequence is 16 residues long. Between the trimmed V and J ends, which lost 0 bases and 4 bases, there was a span of 13 bases. Germline CDR1 and CDR2: LGHNA and YNFKEQ. The CDR3 DNA reads TGTGCCAGCAGCCAAGAAGGGACTTCCCGAAATCAGCCCCAGCATTTT. It yields the protein CASSQEGTSRNQPQHF.

The chain recombines TRBV5-6 with TRBJ1-1, with 9 nucleotides matching TRBD1. Germline trimming cut 7 bases from V and 4 bases from J; bases unmatched to any gene: 14. Germline CDR1 reads SGHDT; CDR2 reads YYEEEE. This CDR3 region has 16 residues. The CDR3 loop is CASDDRGLGGTTEAFF. The CDR3 coding sequence is TGTGCCAGCGATGACAGGGGGTTAGGTGGGACCACTGAAGCTTTCTTT.

The chain joins TRBV7-9 to TRBJ1-3; 9 nucleotides align to TRBD1. Per the germline V gene, CDR1 is SEHNR and CDR2 is FQNEAQ (reference sequence). The V and J ends lost 5 bases and 0 bases, in that order; junction bases with no gene match: 5. There are 16 residues in the CDR3. This CDR3 reads CASSVGQGHSGNTIYF. DNA for the CDR3: TGTGCCAGCAGCGTAGGACAGGGGCACTCTGGAAACACCATATATTTT.

This chain links TRBV12-3 or TRBV12-4 with TRBJ2-2, with 9 nucleotides matching TRBD1. Trimming at V came to 6 bases and at J to 3 bases, leaving 11 bases not matched to a gene. The CDR3 runs 17 residues. CDR3 DNA sequence: TGTGCCAGCAGCTATGGGACAGGGAGTAGAGACACCGGGGAGCTGTTTTTT. The encoded protein is CASSYGTGSRDTGELFF.

This chain joins TRBV15 and TRBJ1-1, with 7 positions matching TRBD1. Germline assignment: CDR1 LNHNV and CDR2 YYDKDF (reference sequence). There are 13 residues in the CDR3. The CDR3 DNA reads TGTGCTTCCCGTCAGGGGGTATACACTGAAGCTTTCTTT. It is translated as CASRQGVYTEAFF.

This chain uses TRBV19 with TRBJ1-5, with a possible D match to TRBD1 (6 bases). The CDR3 has 13 amino acids. Germline CDR1 and CDR2: LNHDA and SQIVND (reference sequence). V lost 1 base and J 12 bases, leaving 13 bases between the germline ends. CDR3 bases: TGTGCCAGTAGTATAGTGGACAGTTACGTCCAGCATTTT. Encoded protein: CASSIVDSYVQHF.

The chain links TRBV13 to TRBJ2-7; D remains ambiguous. The length of the CDR3 is 13 residues. With 3 bases removed from V and 3 bases from J, the gap between germline ends came to 9 bases. Germline loops: CDR1 PRHDT, CDR2 FYEKMQ (reference sequence). CDR3 DNA sequence: TGTGCCAGCAGCTTTGCAGAAAACTACGAGCAGTACTTC. Its protein is CASSFAENYEQYF.

This chain uses TRBV28 with TRBJ2-1, with D unresolved. The CDR3 contains 11 residues. Trimming pared 8 bases from V and 6 bases from J, leaving 8 bases between. Germline values: CDR1 MDHEN, CDR2 SYDVKM. CDR3 nucleotide sequence: TGTGCCAGCGGAAAAGTCAATGAGCAGTTCTTC. Translated: CASGKVNEQFF.

V usage is TRBV9 and J usage is TRBJ2-1; D is perhaps TRBD1 or TRBD2 (5 bases each). CDR3 length: 15 amino acids. The germline V and J ends were trimmed by 5 bases and 2 bases, with 14 bases remaining between them. Germline V gene sequence: CDR1 SGDLS, CDR2 YYNGEE. DNA of the CDR3: TGTGCCAGCAGTCTCGAGGGGACCCCCTACAATGAGCAGTTCTTC. It specifies CASSLEGTPYNEQFF.

CDR3 region: CASSQRTWVGTEAFF. For the CDR3, the DNA is TGCGCCAGCAGCCAAAGGACCTGGGTCGGGACTGAAGCTTTCTTT. V gene TRBV4-3 combines with J gene TRBJ1-1; no clear D. CDR3 length equals 15 residues. Trimming pared 2 bases from V and 5 bases from J, leaving 15 bases between. Per germline, CDR1 LGHNA and CDR2 YSLEER.

The chain combines TRBV5-6 with TRBJ2-5; TRBD2 agrees at 10 bases. CDR1 is SGHDT, CDR2 YYEEEE, per germline. The CDR3 spans 17 residues. Germline trimming cut 0 bases from V and 0 bases from J; bases unmatched to any gene: 5. CDR3 residues: CASSLGLAGEYQETQYF. In DNA, the CDR3 is TGTGCCAGCAGCTTGGGGCTAGCGGGGGAGTACCAAGAGACCCAGTACTTC.

This chain joins TRBV29-1 and TRBJ2-7, with 7 bases fitting TRBD2. After removal of 7 bases from V and 0 bases from J, the junction contained 6 bases not matched to a gene. Germline V CDR1 and CDR2: SQVTM, ANQGSEA. CDR3 length equals 13 residues. CDR3 amino acids: CSGRGGSSYEQYF. CDR3 DNA: TGCAGCGGACGCGGGGGAAGCTCCTACGAGCAGTACTTC.